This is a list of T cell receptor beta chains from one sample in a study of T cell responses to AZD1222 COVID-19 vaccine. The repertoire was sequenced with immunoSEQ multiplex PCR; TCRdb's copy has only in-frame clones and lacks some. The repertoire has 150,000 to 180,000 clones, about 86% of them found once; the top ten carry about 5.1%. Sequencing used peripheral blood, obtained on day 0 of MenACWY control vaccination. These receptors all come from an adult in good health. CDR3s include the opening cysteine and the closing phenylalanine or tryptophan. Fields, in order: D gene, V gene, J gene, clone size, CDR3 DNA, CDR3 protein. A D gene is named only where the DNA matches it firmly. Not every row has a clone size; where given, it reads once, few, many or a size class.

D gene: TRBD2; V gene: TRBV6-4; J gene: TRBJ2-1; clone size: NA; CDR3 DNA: TGTGCCAGCAGCCCTTCGGGGGGGACGAACAATGAGCAGTTCTTC; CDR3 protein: CASSPSGGTNNEQFF
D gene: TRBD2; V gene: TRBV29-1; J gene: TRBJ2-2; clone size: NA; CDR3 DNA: TGCAGCGTTGAAGATCCCCGGACTAGCGCGGCCGGGGAGCTGTTTTTT; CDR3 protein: CSVEDPRTSAAGELFF
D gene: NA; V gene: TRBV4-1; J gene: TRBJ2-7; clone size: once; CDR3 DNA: TGCGCCAGCAGCCAAGATTGGGGAAGGGTAAGGTACGAGCAGTACTTC; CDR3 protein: CASSQDWGRVRYEQYF
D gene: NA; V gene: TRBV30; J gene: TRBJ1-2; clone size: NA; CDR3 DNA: TGTGCCTGGAAACAGAGCTATGGCTACACCTTC; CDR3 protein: CAWKQSYGYTF
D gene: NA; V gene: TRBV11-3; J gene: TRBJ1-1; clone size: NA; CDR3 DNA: TGTGCCAGCAGCATGGGACTCCGGGGGGTGCCTGAAGCTTTCTTT; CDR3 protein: CASSMGLRGVPEAFF
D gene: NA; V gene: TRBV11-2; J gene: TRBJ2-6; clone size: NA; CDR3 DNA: TGTGCCAGCAGAGACAGTTTCTCTGGGGCCAACGTCCTGACTTTC; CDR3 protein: CASRDSFSGANVLTF
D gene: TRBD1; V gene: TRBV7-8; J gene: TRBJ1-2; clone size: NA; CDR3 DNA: TGTGCCAGCAGCTTAAGGTGGGACAGGGGCGCCTATGGCTACACCTTC; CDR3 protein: CASSLRWDRGAYGYTF
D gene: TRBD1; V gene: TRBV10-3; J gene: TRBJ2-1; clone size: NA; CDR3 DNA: TGTGCCATCAGCCCGGGGACAGGGCTCTACAATGAGCAGTTCTTC; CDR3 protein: CAISPGTGLYNEQFF
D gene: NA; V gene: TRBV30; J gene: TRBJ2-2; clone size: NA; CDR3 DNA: TGTGCCTGGAGTGTAGTTCTGTGGGCTAATAGCCCCGGGGAGCTGTTTTTT; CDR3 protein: CAWSVVLWANSPGELFF
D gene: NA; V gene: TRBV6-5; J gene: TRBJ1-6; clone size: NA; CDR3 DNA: TGTGCCAGCACCGTCCGGGCCAACTATAATTCACCCCTCCACTTT; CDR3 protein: CASTVRANYNSPLHF
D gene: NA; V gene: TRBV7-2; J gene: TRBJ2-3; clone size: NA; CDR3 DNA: TGTGCCAGCAGCCCCTGGGGGGGCGGGACAGATACGCAGTATTTT; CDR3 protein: CASSPWGGGTDTQYF
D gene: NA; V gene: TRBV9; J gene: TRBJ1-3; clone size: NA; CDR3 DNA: TGTGCCAGCAGCCCCGCCGTCGGGGGCCTTCTGTCTGGAAACACCATATATTTT; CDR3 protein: CASSPAVGGLLSGNTIYF
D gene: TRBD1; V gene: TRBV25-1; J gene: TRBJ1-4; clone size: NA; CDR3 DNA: TGTGCCAGCAGTGAGTGGGCAGGGGGCAACGAAAAACTGTTTTTT; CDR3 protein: CASSEWAGGNEKLFF
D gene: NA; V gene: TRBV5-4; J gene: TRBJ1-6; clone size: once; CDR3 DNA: TGTGCCAGCAGCCCAACGGGGGGCAGGGATAATTCACCCCTCCACTTT; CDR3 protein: CASSPTGGRDNSPLHF
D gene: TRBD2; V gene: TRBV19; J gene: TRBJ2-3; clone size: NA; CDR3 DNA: TGTGCCAGTAGTAGAGGTCGCCTAGCGGGGAATACGCAGTATTTT; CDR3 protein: CASSRGRLAGNTQYF
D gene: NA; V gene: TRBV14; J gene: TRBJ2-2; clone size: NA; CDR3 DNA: TGTGCCAGCAGCCAAGAGGCCGGGGAGCTGTTTTTT; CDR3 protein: CASSQEAGELFF
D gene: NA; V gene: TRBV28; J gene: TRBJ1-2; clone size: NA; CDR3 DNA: TGTGCCAGCAGTTTACCCAGGCCGGAGGCGAACTATGGCTACACCTTC; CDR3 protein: CASSLPRPEANYGYTF
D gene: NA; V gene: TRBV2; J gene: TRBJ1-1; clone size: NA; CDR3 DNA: TGTGCCAGCCTGGGACGGTTGAACACTGAAGCTTTCTTT; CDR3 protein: CASLGRLNTEAFF
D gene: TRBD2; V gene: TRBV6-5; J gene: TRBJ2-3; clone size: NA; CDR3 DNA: TGTGCCAGCATTCTCCACGGGGGGGGTTCAGATACGCAGTATTTT; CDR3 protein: CASILHGGGSDTQYF
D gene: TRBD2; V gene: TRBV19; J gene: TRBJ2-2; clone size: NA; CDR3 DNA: TGTGCCAGTAGCTCCCCGGGGGGGGTGGACACCGGGGAGCTGTTTTTT; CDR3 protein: CASSSPGGVDTGELFF
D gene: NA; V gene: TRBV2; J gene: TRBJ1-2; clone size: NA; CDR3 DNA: TGTGCCAGCAGTGAAGACCCCGGTGGGCTGAACTATGGCTACACCTTC; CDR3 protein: CASSEDPGGLNYGYTF
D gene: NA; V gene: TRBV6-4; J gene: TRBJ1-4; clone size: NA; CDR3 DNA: TGTGCCAGCAGTCCCACCCTCCAGGGAAAACTGTTTTTT; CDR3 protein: CASSPTLQGKLFF
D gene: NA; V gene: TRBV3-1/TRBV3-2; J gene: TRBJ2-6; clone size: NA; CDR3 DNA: TGTGCCAGCAGGGCCACAGGGACCCACTCTGGGGCCAACGTCCTGACTTTC; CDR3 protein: CASRATGTHSGANVLTF
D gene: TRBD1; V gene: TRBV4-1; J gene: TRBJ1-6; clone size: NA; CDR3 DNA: TGCGCCAGCAGCCCTCCGGACAGGGCTTATTCACCCCTCCACTTT; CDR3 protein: CASSPPDRAYSPLHF
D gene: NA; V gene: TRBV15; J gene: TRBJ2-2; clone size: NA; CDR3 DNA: TGTGCCACCAGCTTAGACCTAGGTAGTAGTATCTTCACCGGGGAGCTGTTTTTT; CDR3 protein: CATSLDLGSSIFTGELFF
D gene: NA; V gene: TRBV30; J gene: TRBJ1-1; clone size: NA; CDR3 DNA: TGTGCCTTTGGACCGAACACTGAAGCTTTCTTT; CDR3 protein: CAFGPNTEAFF